This T cell receptor (beta chain) was retrieved from a study of OX40 agonist ivuxolimab in advanced cancers. A single count supports this clone. Antigen: not known. Other DNA sequences in the same sample also yield this CDR3. The protocol was immunoSEQ multiplex PCR, while the TCRdb copy is restricted to in-frame clones and leaves out a portion. Among 65,000 to 75,000 clones, roughly 90% were seen once, and the ten largest hold roughly 0.98%. Overall study findings and caveats: On average, CD8+ T cells had more expanded clones than CD4+. Among expanded peripheral T cells, antigen specificity went undetermined.

Sequences were derived from CD4+ or CD8+ T cells sorted from blood, sampled in a trial of the OX40 agonist ivuxolimab. The receptor was derived from an adult with an advanced solid tumor such as melanoma, head and neck, liver or kidney cancer.

Written as DNA, the CDR3 is TGCGCCAGCAGCCCCGGGACAGGGACCTACGAGCAGTACTTC. Protein product: CASSPGTGTYEQYF. The chain has TRBV5-1 and TRBJ2-7; 9 positions agree with TRBD1. Trimming at V came to 4 bases and at J to 2 bases, leaving 4 bases not matched to a gene. Germline CDR1 and CDR2: SGHRS and YFSETQ. This CDR3 is built from 14 residues.